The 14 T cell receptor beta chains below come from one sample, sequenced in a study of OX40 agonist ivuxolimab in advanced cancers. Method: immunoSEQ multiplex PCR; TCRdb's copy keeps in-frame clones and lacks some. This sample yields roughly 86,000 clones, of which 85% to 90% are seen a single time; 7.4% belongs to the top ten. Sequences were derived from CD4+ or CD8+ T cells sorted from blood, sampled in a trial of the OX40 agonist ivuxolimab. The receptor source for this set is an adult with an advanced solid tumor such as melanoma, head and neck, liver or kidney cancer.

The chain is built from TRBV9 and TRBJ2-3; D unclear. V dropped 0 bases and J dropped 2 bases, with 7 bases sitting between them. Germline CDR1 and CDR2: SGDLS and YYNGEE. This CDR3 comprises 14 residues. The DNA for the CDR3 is TGTGCCAGCAGCGTAGACGGCGACACAGATACGCAGTATTTT. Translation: CASSVDGDTDTQYF.

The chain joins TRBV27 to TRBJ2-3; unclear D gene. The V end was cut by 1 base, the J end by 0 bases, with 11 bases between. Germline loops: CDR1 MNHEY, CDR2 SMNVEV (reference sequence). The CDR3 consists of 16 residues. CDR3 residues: CASSLFVGLSTDTQYF. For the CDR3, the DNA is TGTGCCAGCAGTTTATTTGTCGGGCTAAGCACAGATACGCAGTATTTT.

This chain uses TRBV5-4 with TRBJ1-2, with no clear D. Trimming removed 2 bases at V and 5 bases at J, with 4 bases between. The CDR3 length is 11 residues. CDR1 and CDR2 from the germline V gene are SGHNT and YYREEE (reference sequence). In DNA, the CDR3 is TGTGCCAGCAGCTTAGGATATGGCTACACCTTC. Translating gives CASSLGYGYTF. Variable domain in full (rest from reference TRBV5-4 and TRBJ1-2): ETGVTQSPTHLIKTRGQQVTLRCSSQSGHNTVSWYQQALGQGPQFIFQYYREEENGRGNFPPRFSGLQFPNYSSELNVNALELDDSALYLCASSLGYGYTFGSGTRLTVV.

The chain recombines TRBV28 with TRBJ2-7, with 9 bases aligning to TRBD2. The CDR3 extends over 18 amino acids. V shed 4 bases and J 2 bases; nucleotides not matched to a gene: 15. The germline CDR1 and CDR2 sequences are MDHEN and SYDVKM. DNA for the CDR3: TGTGCCAGCAGTTCCCGGGGCCGTGCGAGACTAGCGGCCTACGAGCAGTACTTC. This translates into CASSSRGRARLAAYEQYF.

DNA for the CDR3: TGTGCCAGCAGCTTGGTGGCCTCGGGACTGTTTTTT. Its translation: CASSLVASGLFF. The chain combines TRBV5-6 with TRBJ1-4; no reliable D call. CDR3 size: 12 residues. V was trimmed by 0 bases and J by 13 bases, leaving 10 bases between them. The germline gives CDR1 SGHDT, CDR2 YYEEEE. The whole variable domain, remainder taken from reference TRBV5-6 and TRBJ1-4, is DAGVTQSPTHLIKTRGQQVTLRCSPKSGHDTVSWYQQALGQGPQFIFQYYEEEERQRGNFPDRFSGHQFPNYSSELNVNALLLGDSALYLCASSLVASGLFFGSGTQLSVL.

CDR3 sequence reads: CASSRFGGLEGNEQYF. In DNA, the CDR3 is TGTGCCAGCAGCCGCTTCGGAGGACTGGAAGGTAACGAGCAGTACTTC. This rearrangement joins TRBV11-3 to TRBJ2-7; the D gene is possibly TRBD2 (5 bases). Germline V lookup: CDR1 SGHNT, CDR2 YENEEA. There are 16 residues in the CDR3. Trimming cost V 5 bases and J 5 bases, with 22 bases left between them.

CDR3 loop: CASSISGNYGYTF. CDR3 DNA: TGTGCCAGTAGTATATCGGGTAACTATGGCTACACCTTC. The chain combines TRBV19 with TRBJ1-2; D not resolved. The CDR3 consists of 13 residues. The V end was cut by 2 bases, the J end by 1 base, with 5 bases between. CDR1 and CDR2 (germline): LNHDA, SQIVND (reference sequence). The full variable domain, completed using reference TRBV19 and TRBJ1-2, is DGGITQSPKYLFRKEGQNVTLSCEQNLNHDAMYWYRQDPGQGLRLIYYSQIVNDFQKGDIAEGYSVSREKKESFPLTVTSAQKNPTAFYLCASSISGNYGYTFGSGTRLTVV.

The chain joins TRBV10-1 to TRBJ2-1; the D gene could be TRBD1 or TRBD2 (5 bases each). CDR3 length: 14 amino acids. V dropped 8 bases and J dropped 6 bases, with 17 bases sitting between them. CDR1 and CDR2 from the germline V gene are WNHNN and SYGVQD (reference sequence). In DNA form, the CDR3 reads TGCGCCAGCGGTGGGACGTCTGGGAGCAATGAGCAGTTCTTC. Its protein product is CASGGTSGSNEQFF.

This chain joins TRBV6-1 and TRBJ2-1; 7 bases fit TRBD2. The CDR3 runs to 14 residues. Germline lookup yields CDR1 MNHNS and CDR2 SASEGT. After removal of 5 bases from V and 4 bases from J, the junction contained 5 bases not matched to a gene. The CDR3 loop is CASSTGGGYNEQFF. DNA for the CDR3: TGTGCCAGCAGTACGGGCGGGGGATACAATGAGCAGTTCTTC.

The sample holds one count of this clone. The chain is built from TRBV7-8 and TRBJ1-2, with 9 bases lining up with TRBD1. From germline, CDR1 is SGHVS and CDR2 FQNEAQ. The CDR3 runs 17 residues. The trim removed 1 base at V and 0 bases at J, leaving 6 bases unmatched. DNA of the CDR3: TGTGCCAGCAGCTTAGGACAGGGGGGGGCAGCTAACTATGGCTACACCTTC. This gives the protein CASSLGQGGAANYGYTF. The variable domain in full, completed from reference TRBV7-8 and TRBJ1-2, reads GAGVSQSPRYKVAKRGQDVALRCDPISGHVSLFWYQQALGQGPEFLTYFQNEAQLDKSGLPSDRFFAERPEGSVSTLKIQRTQQEDSAVYLCASSLGQGGAANYGYTFGSGTRLTVV.

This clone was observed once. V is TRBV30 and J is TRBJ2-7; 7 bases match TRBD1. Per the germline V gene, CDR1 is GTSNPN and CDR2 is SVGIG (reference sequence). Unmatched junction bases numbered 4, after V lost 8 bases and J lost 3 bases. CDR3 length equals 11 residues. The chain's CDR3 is CAQRDSYEQYF. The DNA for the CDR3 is TGTGCCCAACGGGACAGCTACGAGCAGTACTTC.

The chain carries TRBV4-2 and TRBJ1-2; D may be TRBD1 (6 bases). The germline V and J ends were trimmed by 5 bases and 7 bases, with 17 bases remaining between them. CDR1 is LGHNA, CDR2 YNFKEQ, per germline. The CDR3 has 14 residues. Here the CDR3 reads CASSLEAGAGGYTF. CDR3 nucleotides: TGTGCCAGCAGCTTGGAAGCAGGGGCTGGTGGCTACACCTTC.

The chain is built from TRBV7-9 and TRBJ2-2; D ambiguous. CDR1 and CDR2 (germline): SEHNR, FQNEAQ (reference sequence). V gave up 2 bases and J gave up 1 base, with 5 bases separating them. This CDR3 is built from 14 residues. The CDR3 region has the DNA TGTGCCAGCAGCTTAAGGCAGAACACCGGGGAGCTGTTTTTT. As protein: CASSLRQNTGELFF.

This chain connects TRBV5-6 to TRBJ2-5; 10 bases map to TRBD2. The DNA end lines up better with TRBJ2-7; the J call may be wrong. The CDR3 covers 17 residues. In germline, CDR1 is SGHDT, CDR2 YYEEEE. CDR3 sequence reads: CASRPSLGSGRAHEQYF. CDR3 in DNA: TGTGCCAGCAGGCCCTCCCTCGGGAGCGGGAGGGCCCACGAGCAGTACTTC.